This T cell receptor (beta chain) is from a study of blood T cell repertoires in COVID-19. Study information: Italy, Spain and the United States were the sources of the convalescent and acute COVID-19 samples. The cDNA or gDNA used as material had been derived from T cells, B-cell-depleted T cells, or PBMCs.

Original methodology: How many nucleated cells were present was estimated from reference gene primer amplification. Clones were read by immunoSEQ multiplex PCR, and TCRdb kept only the in-frame ones, dropping some. The V and J calls and clone size were taken over from that table, and D and trimming were inferred from the DNA. The sample has approximately 240,000 clones; 70% to 90% are singletons. The CDR3 spans 19 residues. Looked up from germline, CDR1 is SGHNT and CDR2 is YENEEA. J gave up 5 bases and V 3 bases, and 12 bases lay outside the gene matches. The V and J genes are TRBV11-3 and TRBJ2-1; TRBD2 aligns across 14 bases. The sequence was collected from a woman between 40 and 50 years old who had recovered from COVID-19. Sequenced sample: peripheral blood. The CDR3 region has the DNA TGTGCCAGCAGCTTGATATCCGGACTAGCGGGAGGAACCAACAATGAGCAGTTCTTC. Translated, it gives CASSLISGLAGGTNNEQFF. Full variable domain (outside the CDR3, taken from reference TRBV11-3 and TRBJ2-1): EAGVVQSPRYKIIEKKQPVAFWCNPISGHNTLYWYLQNLGQGPELLIRYENEEAVDDSQLPKDRFSAERLKGVDSTLKIQPAELGDSAVYLCASSLISGLAGGTNNEQFFGPGTRLTVL.